The next 32 T cell receptor beta chains were all read from a single sample in a study of T cell responses to AZD1222 COVID-19 vaccine. Profiled with immunoSEQ multiplex PCR; TCRdb holds only in-frame clones, not every one. The profile shows around 120,000 clones, around 92% of them singletons. The sample was peripheral blood, taken on day 0 of AZD1222 vaccination. Receptors originate from an adult in good health.

This sequence joins TRBV4-3 and TRBJ1-6; tentatively, D is TRBD1 (6 bases). The V end lost 0 bases, the J end lost 7 bases, and 10 bases lay between the germline ends. Germline assignment: CDR1 LGHNA and CDR2 YSLEER. The CDR3 contains 15 residues. The CDR3, as DNA: TGCGCCAGCAGCCAAGATCGGGGGGCGAATTCACCCCTCCACTTT. Its protein is CASSQDRGANSPLHF.

The chain carries TRBV18 and TRBJ1-4; D unresolved. The CDR3 runs 16 residues. The V gene's germline CDR1 is KGHSH and CDR2 LQKENI. The ends were cut back, 4 bases at V and 0 bases at J, with 12 bases in the middle. CDR3 in amino acids: CASSRLERSTNEKLFF. Written as DNA, the CDR3 is TGTGCCAGCTCACGACTAGAGCGGTCAACTAATGAAAAACTGTTTTTT.

This clone occurred once. This chain connects TRBV28 to TRBJ2-7; 11 bases align to TRBD1. This CDR3 is built from 17 residues. V shed 8 bases and J 5 bases; nucleotides not matched to a gene: 17. The germline V gene encodes CDR1 MDHEN and CDR2 SYDVKM. CDR3 sequence: CASGGDRGTGTLDEQYF. CDR3 DNA: TGTGCCAGCGGAGGGGACAGGGGGACAGGAACCCTGGACGAGCAGTACTTC.

The chain couples TRBV5-8 to TRBJ1-1, with D possibly matching TRBD1 (6 bases). This CDR3 is 14 amino acids long. The germline V gene has CDR1 SGHTS and CDR2 YDEGEE. V was trimmed by 4 bases and J by 1 base, leaving 11 bases between them. CDR3 DNA sequence: TGTGCCAGCAGCCCGGGGACATGGAACACTGAAGCTTTCTTT. This translates into CASSPGTWNTEAFF.

V usage is TRBV12-5 and J usage is TRBJ2-2, with D unresolved. There are 14 residues in the CDR3. V was cut by 7 bases and J by 1 base, with 10 bases left in between. Germline values: CDR1 LGHNT, CDR2 FRNRAP. In DNA, the CDR3 is TGTGCTAGTGCCCTTTACGGGAACACCGGGGAGCTGTTTTTT. Translating it yields CASALYGNTGELFF.

The chain employs TRBV7-8 and TRBJ2-7, with 11 nucleotides matching TRBD2. V lost 5 bases to trimming and J lost 4 bases; unmatched junction nucleotides: 7. The germline V gene encodes CDR1 SGHVS and CDR2 FQNEAQ. The CDR3 is 15 amino acids. The CDR3 DNA reads as TGTGCCAGCAGCCGATCGACTAGCGGGGAATACGAGCAGTACTTC. Its translation: CASSRSTSGEYEQYF.

The rearrangement uses TRBV18 and TRBJ1-4; perhaps TRBD1 as D (5 bases). Germline V CDR1 and CDR2: KGHSH, LQKENI. CDR3 length: 18 residues. Trimming took off 4 bases at V and 0 bases at J, with 18 bases between the two ends. The CDR3 region has the DNA TGTGCCAGCTCACTCTACTCCCGGGACCCAGCAACTAATGAAAAACTGTTTTTT. Translated: CASSLYSRDPATNEKLFF.

The V call is TRBV9, the J call TRBJ2-3; perhaps TRBD2 as D (5 bases). CDR1 SGDLS and CDR2 YYNGEE come from the germline V gene. Trimming pared 4 bases from V and 1 base from J, leaving 13 bases between. The CDR3 length is 15 residues. The CDR3 here is CASSPGGRGTDTQYF. The CDR3 DNA sequence: TGTGCCAGCAGCCCAGGCGGGCGGGGCACAGATACGCAGTATTTT. The full variable domain, with the rest looked up from reference TRBV9 and TRBJ2-3, is DSGVTQTPKHLITATGQRVTLRCSPRSGDLSVYWYQQSLDQGLQFLIQYYNGEERAKGNILERFSAQQFPDLHSELNLSSLELGDSALYFCASSPGGRGTDTQYFGPGTRLTVL.

The chain links TRBV29-1 to TRBJ1-3; no clear D. CDR1 and CDR2 (germline): SQVTM, ANQGSEA. The CDR3 is made up of 11 amino acids. With 6 bases removed from V and 3 bases from J, the gap between germline ends came to 6 bases. Here the CDR3 DNA reads TGCAGCGTCGCAGGTGGAAACACCATATATTTT. It specifies CSVAGGNTIYF.

The chain uses TRBV12-3 or TRBV12-4 and TRBJ1-1, with no clear D. V was trimmed by 1 base and J by 3 bases, leaving 6 bases between them. The CDR3 consists of 13 residues. In DNA, the CDR3 is TGTGCCAGCAGTTTAGATCGGCACACTGAAGCTTTCTTT. Protein sequence: CASSLDRHTEAFF.

This chain uses TRBV27 with TRBJ1-6, with 11 bases aligning to TRBD1. Germline V gene lookup returns CDR1 MNHEY and CDR2 SMNVEV (reference sequence). This CDR3 contains 15 residues. V gave up 5 bases and J gave up 10 bases; unmatched junction bases: 7. The CDR3 nucleotides read TGTGCCAGCAGTCCCGGACAGGGGGCCGGCTCACCCCTCCACTTT. Translation: CASSPGQGAGSPLHF.

This clone was seen once. CDR3 sequence (DNA): TGTGCCAGCAGGGATGGAGTGGGTGAGACCCAGTACTTC. Its translation is CASRDGVGETQYF. The chain uses TRBV6-6 and TRBJ2-5; D gene unclear. CDR1 and CDR2 from the germline V gene are MNHNY and SVGAGI (reference sequence). The ends were cut back, 6 bases at V and 5 bases at J, with 13 bases in the middle. This CDR3 spans 13 amino acids.

V usage is TRBV27 and J usage is TRBJ1-2; no clear D gene. The CDR3 contains 17 residues. With 6 bases removed from V and 5 bases from J, the gap between germline ends came to 25 bases. Germline assignment: CDR1 MNHEY and CDR2 SMNVEV (reference sequence). The CDR3 DNA follows: TGTGCCAGCAGCCTTATTTCCCTGGTGGGCCGAGGGTATGGCTACACCTTC. Translating gives CASSLISLVGRGYGYTF.

This clone was detected once. The rearrangement links TRBV7-2 to TRBJ2-2, with TRBD1 matching 7 bases. The germline V gene has CDR1 SGHTA and CDR2 FQGNSA. The CDR3 has 18 amino acids. Losses at the gene ends were 5 bases for V and 2 bases for J; bases not matched to a gene: 14. The CDR3 DNA is TGTGCCAGCAGCCCCAGCCTCAGGGGGTCAGCAAACACCGGGGAGCTGTTTTTT. This gives the protein CASSPSLRGSANTGELFF.

The gene calls are TRBV6-2 or TRBV6-3 and TRBJ2-5, with D possibly TRBD2 on 5 matching bases. The CDR3 has 17 residues. Trimming removed 7 bases from V and 1 base from J, with 22 bases in between. Germline V gene lookup returns CDR1 MNHEY and CDR2 SVGEGT. The chain's CDR3 is CASTPHLSWGVQETQYF. The CDR3, as DNA: TGTGCCAGCACCCCACACCTTAGCTGGGGAGTCCAAGAGACCCAGTACTTC.

The chain recombines TRBV19 with TRBJ2-3; TRBD1 is a possible D gene (5 bases). V lost 3 bases and J lost 3, with 10 bases in between. Germline lookup yields CDR1 LNHDA and CDR2 SQIVND (reference sequence). The CDR3 sequence is 14 residues long. The CDR3 DNA reads as TGTGCCAGTAGTATCTCAGGGCAGACAGATACGCAGTATTTT. It codes for CASSISGQTDTQYF.

CDR3 in DNA: TGTGCCAGCAGTGGTCCGGCAACTAATGAAAAACTGTTTTTT. Translating it yields CASSGPATNEKLFF. This rearrangement joins TRBV2 to TRBJ1-4; D remains unclear. V dropped 4 bases and J dropped 0 bases, with 6 bases sitting between them. The CDR3 consists of 14 residues. Germline V gene data show CDR1 as SNHLY and CDR2 as FYNNEI.

This chain links TRBV27 with TRBJ1-4; the D gene is possibly TRBD1 (5 bases). Trimming removed 0 bases from V and 6 bases from J, with 8 bases in between. In germline, CDR1 is MNHEY, CDR2 SMNVEV (reference sequence). The CDR3 loop spans 14 amino acids. The CDR3 sequence: CASSLSWGYEKLFF. The DNA for the CDR3 is TGTGCCAGCAGTTTATCGTGGGGGTATGAAAAACTGTTTTTT.

This clone came up once. The V call is TRBV2, the J call TRBJ2-5, with D possibly being TRBD2 (5 bases). The CDR3 runs 14 residues. Germline V gene lookup returns CDR1 SNHLY and CDR2 FYNNEI. Between the trimmed V and J ends, which lost 7 bases and 3 bases, there was a span of 15 bases. The CDR3 DNA reads as TGTGCCAGCATCTCGGAAGCGGATAAAGAGACCCAGTACTTC. Amino acids: CASISEADKETQYF.

Remarks on this clone: No conserved phenylalanine or tryptophan ends this CDR3, so it is likely a read error. The DNA is omitted, as the CDR3 cannot be located on it reliably, and the CDR3 follows TCRdb's listing. J is TRBJ2-7 and V is TRBV21-1. TRBV21-1 is a pseudogene locus. From its first to its last residue, the CDR3 has 8 amino acids. CDR3 sequence: CASSKGGE.

The V and J genes are TRBV10-3 and TRBJ2-1; TRBD1 agrees at 7 bases. The germline V gene has CDR1 ENHRY and CDR2 SYGVKD. There are 16 residues in the CDR3. Trimming cost V 2 bases and J 0 bases; bases outside gene matches: 4. For the CDR3, the DNA is TGTGCCATCAGTGAGCGACAGGGAAGCTCCTACAATGAGCAGTTCTTC. Protein sequence: CAISERQGSSYNEQFF.

This chain links TRBV4-1 with TRBJ1-5; D call uncertain. Trimming shortened V by 2 bases and J by 2 bases, and 10 bases separated the two germline ends. Germline assignment: CDR1 MGHRA and CDR2 YSYEKL. This CDR3 is 15 amino acids long. CDR3 in DNA: TGCGCCAGCAGCCAACTAGGCGGGGGCAATCAGCCCCAGCATTTT. Protein product: CASSQLGGGNQPQHF.

This clone was found once. This CDR3 reads CASSFIHETQGGEQFF. The CDR3, as DNA: TGTGCCAGCAGCTTTATACACGAGACCCAAGGGGGTGAGCAGTTCTTC. The chain recombines TRBV7-8 with TRBJ2-1, with a weak D call TRBD1 (6 bases). Germline V gene lookup returns CDR1 SGHVS and CDR2 FQNEAQ. The CDR3 spans 16 residues. V lost 3 bases and J 9 bases, leaving 21 bases between the germline ends.

The J gene is TRBJ1-5, the V gene TRBV18, with D hard to call. Germline V gives CDR1 KGHSH, CDR2 LQKENI. CDR3 length: 15 amino acids. Trimming took off 2 bases at V and 4 bases at J, with 12 bases between the two ends. The CDR3 protein is CASSPAPNGNQPQHF. The CDR3 DNA sequence: TGTGCCAGCTCACCAGCCCCCAACGGAAATCAGCCCCAGCATTTT.

The chain employs TRBV6-1 and TRBJ2-3; the match to TRBD2 covers 8 bases. The CDR3 is 15 amino acids. Germline V gene data show CDR1 as MNHNS and CDR2 as SASEGT. The ends lost 7 bases at V and 6 bases at J; junction bases unmatched: 12. CDR3 loop: CASTNGREVSDTQYF. CDR3 in DNA: TGTGCCAGCACCAACGGGCGGGAGGTCTCGGATACGCAGTATTTT.

The rearrangement joins TRBV7-8 to TRBJ1-5; tentative D call: TRBD1 (5 bases). CDR3 size: 12 residues. V was shortened by 5 bases and J by 7 bases, with 9 bases between the two germline ends. The germline gives CDR1 SGHVS, CDR2 FQNEAQ. CDR3: CASSQGSQPQHF. The CDR3 bases are TGTGCCAGCAGCCAGGGTAGCCAGCCCCAGCATTTT.

The chain joins TRBV9 to TRBJ1-1, with TRBD1 as a possible D gene (5 bases). V lost 3 bases and J 1 base, leaving 10 bases between the germline ends. This CDR3 contains 14 residues. CDR1 SGDLS and CDR2 YYNGEE come from the germline V gene. CDR3 amino acids: CASSDDRTNTEAFF. DNA for the CDR3: TGTGCCAGCAGCGACGACAGAACGAACACTGAAGCTTTCTTT.

The chain has TRBV6-5 and TRBJ1-3, with D possibly being TRBD1 (6 bases). Between the trimmed V and J ends, which lost 5 bases and 5 bases, there was a span of 16 bases. CDR3 size: 15 residues. Germline V gene sequence: CDR1 MNHEY, CDR2 SVGAGI. Written as DNA, the CDR3 is TGTGCCAGCAGTAAGCAAACAGGGTCCCGAAACACCATATATTTT. It is translated as CASSKQTGSRNTIYF.

The genes are TRBV11-2 and TRBJ1-2; 8 bases are shared with TRBD1. This CDR3 is 17 amino acids long. Germline lookup yields CDR1 SGHAT and CDR2 FQNNGV. The ends lost 4 bases at V and 4 bases at J; junction bases unmatched: 14. The DNA for the CDR3 is TGTGCCAGCAGCTCTAACCTTCAGGGGGCGCCTTTCTATGGCTACACCTTC. Residues: CASSSNLQGAPFYGYTF.

The rearrangement links TRBV11-2 to TRBJ1-2, with unresolved D. The CDR3 is 15 amino acids. V lost 1 base to trimming and J lost 2 bases, with 11 bases between them. The germline CDR1 and CDR2 sequences are SGHAT and FQNNGV. CDR3 nucleotide sequence: TGTGCCAGCAGCTTAGGGTCAGAAATCAACTATGGCTACACCTTC. Translated: CASSLGSEINYGYTF.

This rearrangement joins TRBV4-1 to TRBJ2-3; 8 bases agree with TRBD2. In germline, CDR1 is MGHRA, CDR2 YSYEKL. The V and J ends lost 4 bases and 6 bases, in that order; junction bases with no gene match: 9. This CDR3 is 15 amino acids long. The CDR3 coding sequence is TGCGCCAGCAGCCTCGGGGGGGCGACTATGGATACGCAGTATTTT. It encodes CASSLGGATMDTQYF.

This rearrangement joins TRBV19 to TRBJ1-2, with no clear D. The CDR3 contains 13 residues. CDR1 and CDR2 from the germline V gene are LNHDA and SQIVND (reference sequence). Trimming cost V 8 bases and J 8 bases, with 18 bases left between them. The CDR3 bases are TGTGCCAGTCGAAATAAAATGGCGGCCGGCTACACCTTC. This encodes CASRNKMAAGYTF.